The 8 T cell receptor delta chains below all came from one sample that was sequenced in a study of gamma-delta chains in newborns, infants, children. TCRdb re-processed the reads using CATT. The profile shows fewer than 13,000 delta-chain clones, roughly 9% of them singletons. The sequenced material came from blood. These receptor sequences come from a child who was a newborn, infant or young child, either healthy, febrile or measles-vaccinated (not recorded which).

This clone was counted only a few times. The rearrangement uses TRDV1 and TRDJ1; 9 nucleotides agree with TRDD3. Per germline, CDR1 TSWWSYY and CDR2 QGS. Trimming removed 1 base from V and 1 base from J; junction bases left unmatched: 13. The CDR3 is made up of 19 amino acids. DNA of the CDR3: TGTGCTCTTGGGGAACCGGTAGTGGGGGATAGAGGGGTCACCGATAAACTCATCTTT. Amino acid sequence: CALGEPVVGDRGVTDKLIF.

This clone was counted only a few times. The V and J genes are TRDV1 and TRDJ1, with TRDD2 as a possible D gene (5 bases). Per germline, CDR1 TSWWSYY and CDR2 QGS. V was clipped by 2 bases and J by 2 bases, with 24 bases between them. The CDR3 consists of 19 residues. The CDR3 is CALGETQPPTKLQTDKLIF. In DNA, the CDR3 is TGTGCTCTTGGGGAAACCCAGCCCCCTACCAAGCTTCAGACCGATAAACTCATCTTT.

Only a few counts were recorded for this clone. CDR3 in amino acids: CACDTVWDTQSSWDTRQMFF. The DNA of the CDR3 is TGTGCCTGTGACACCGTGTGGGATACGCAAAGCTCCTGGGACACCCGACAGATGTTTTTC. The rearrangement uses TRDV2 and TRDJ3; TRDD3 matches 8 bases. This CDR3 region has 20 residues. After removal of 0 bases from V and 0 bases from J, the junction contained 9 bases not matched to a gene. CDR1 is GEAIGNYY and CDR2 is EKD in the germline V gene.

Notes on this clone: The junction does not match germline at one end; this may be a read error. CDR3 sequence: CAFDCLRSGDTTDKLIF. Written as DNA, the CDR3 is TGTGCCTTTGACTGCCTACGTTCGGGGGACACGACCGATAAACTCATCTTT. The chain uses TRDV2 and TRDJ1, with D tentatively TRDD3 (6 bases). The CDR3 is made up of 17 amino acids. Germline CDR1 GEAIGNYY, CDR2 EKD.

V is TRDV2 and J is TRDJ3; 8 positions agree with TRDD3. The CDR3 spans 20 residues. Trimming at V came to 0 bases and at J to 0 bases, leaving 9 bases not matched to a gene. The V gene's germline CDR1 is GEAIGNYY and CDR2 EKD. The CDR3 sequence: CACDTVLLGVSSWDTRQMFF. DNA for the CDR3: TGTGCCTGTGACACCGTCTTACTGGGGGTTAGCTCCTGGGACACCCGACAGATGTTTTTC.

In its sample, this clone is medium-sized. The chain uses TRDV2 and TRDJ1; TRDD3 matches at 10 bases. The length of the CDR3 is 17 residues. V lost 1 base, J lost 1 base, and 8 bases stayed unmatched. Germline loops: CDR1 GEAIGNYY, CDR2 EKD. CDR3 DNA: TGTGCCTGTGACACGGTGGGGGATACAAAAAGCACCGATAAACTCATCTTT. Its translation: CACDTVGDTKSTDKLIF.

CDR3 coding DNA: TGTGCTCTTGGGGCCGCTTCCTACGTGAGGGGGCCGCCCGATAAACTCATCTTT. Protein product: CALGAASYVRGPPDKLIF. The gene calls are TRDV1 and TRDJ1, with 8 bases matching TRDD2. Germline CDR1 is TSWWSYY and CDR2 is QGS. After removal of 4 bases from V and 3 bases from J, the junction contained 16 bases not matched to a gene. The CDR3 sequence is 18 residues long.

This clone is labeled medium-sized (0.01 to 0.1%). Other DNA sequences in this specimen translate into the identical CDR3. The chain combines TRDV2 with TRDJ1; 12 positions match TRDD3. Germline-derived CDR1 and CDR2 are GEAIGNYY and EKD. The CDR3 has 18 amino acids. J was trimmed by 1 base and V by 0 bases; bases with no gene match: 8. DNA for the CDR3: TGTGCCTGTGACACCGTTGGCTGGGGGATACGCGGCACCGATAAACTCATCTTT. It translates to CACDTVGWGIRGTDKLIF.